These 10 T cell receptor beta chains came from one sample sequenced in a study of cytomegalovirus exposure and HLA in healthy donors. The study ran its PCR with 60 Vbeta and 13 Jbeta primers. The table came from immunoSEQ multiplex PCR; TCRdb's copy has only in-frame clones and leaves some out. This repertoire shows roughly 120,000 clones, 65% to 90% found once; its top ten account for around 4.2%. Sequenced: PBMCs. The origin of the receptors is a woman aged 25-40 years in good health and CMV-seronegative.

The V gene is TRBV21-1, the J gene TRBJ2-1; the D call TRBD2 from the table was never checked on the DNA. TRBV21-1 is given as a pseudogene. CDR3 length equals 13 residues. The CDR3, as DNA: TGTGCCAGCAAGCGCGGGGAGGCCAATGAGCAGTTCTTC. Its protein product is CASKRGEANEQFF.

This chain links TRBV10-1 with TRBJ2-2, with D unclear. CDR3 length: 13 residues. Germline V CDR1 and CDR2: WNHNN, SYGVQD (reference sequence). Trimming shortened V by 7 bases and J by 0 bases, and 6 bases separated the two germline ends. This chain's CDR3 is CASTNANTGELFF. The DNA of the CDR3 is TGCGCCAGCACTAATGCGAACACCGGGGAGCTGTTTTTT.

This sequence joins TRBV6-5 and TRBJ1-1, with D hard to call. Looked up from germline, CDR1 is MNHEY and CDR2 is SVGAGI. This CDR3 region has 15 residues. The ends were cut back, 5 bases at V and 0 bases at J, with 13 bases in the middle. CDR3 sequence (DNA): TGTGCCAGCAGTGTGCCAGGCCAGATGAACACTGAAGCTTTCTTT. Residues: CASSVPGQMNTEAFF.

This chain's CDR3 is CASNSGRAKDTQYF. CDR3 sequence (DNA): TGCGCCAGCAATAGCGGGAGGGCCAAAGATACGCAGTATTTT. The chain carries TRBV10-1 and TRBJ2-3, with 11 positions matching TRBD2. The germline gives CDR1 WNHNN, CDR2 SYGVQD (reference sequence). This CDR3 contains 14 residues. The trim removed 7 bases at V and 5 bases at J, leaving 5 bases unmatched.

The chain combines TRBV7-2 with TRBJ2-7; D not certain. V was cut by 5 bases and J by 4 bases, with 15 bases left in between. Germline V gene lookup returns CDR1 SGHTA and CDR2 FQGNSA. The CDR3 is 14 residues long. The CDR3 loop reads CASSPQPSEYEQYF. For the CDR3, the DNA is TGTGCCAGCAGCCCCCAACCTAGTGAGTACGAGCAGTACTTC. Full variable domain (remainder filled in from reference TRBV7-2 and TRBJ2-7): GAGVSQSPSNKVTEKGKDVELRCDPISGHTALYWYRQSLGQGLEFLIYFQGNSAPDKSGLPSDRFSAERTGGSVSTLTIQRTQQEDSAVYLCASSPQPSEYEQYFGPGTRLTVT.

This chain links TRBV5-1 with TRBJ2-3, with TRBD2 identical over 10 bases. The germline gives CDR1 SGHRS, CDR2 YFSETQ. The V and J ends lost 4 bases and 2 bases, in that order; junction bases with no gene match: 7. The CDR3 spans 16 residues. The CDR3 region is CASSPTLAGLTDTQYF. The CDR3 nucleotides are TGCGCCAGCAGCCCTACACTAGCGGGACTCACAGATACGCAGTATTTT.

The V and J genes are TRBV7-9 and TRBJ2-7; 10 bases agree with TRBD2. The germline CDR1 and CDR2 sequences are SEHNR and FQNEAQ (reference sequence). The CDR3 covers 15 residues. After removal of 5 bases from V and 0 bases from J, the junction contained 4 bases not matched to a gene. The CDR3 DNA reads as TGTGCCAGCAGCAGGACTAGCGGTAGCTCCTACGAGCAGTACTTC. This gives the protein CASSRTSGSSYEQYF. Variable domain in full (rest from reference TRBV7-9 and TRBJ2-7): DTGVSQNPRHKITKRGQNVTFRCDPISEHNRLYWYRQTLGQGPEFLTYFQNEAQLEKSRLLSDRFSAERPKGSFSTLEIQRTEQGDSAMYLCASSRTSGSSYEQYFGPGTRLTVT.

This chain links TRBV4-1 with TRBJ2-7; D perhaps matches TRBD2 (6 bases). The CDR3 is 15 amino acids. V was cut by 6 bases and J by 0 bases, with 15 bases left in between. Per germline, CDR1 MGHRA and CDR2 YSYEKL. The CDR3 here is CASSQVGGVSYEQYF. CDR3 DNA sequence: TGCGCCAGCAGTCAGGTCGGAGGGGTCTCCTACGAGCAGTACTTC.

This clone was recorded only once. In DNA form, the CDR3 reads TGTGCCAGCAGCCCTCACCGGGGGGGATCGCAGTATTTT. Translation gives CASSPHRGGSQYF. V and J are TRBV11-1 and TRBJ2-3; TRBD2 matches 8 bases. V lost 5 bases to trimming and J lost 10 bases; unmatched junction nucleotides: 8. The germline V gene encodes CDR1 SGHAT and CDR2 FQDESV (reference sequence). The CDR3 has 13 amino acids.

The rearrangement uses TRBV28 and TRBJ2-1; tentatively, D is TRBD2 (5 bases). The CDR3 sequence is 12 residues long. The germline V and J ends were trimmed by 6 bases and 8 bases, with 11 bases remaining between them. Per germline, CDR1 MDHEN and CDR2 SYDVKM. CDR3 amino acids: CASSRRGYEQFF. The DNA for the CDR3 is TGTGCCAGCAGCCGACGGGGATATGAGCAGTTCTTC.